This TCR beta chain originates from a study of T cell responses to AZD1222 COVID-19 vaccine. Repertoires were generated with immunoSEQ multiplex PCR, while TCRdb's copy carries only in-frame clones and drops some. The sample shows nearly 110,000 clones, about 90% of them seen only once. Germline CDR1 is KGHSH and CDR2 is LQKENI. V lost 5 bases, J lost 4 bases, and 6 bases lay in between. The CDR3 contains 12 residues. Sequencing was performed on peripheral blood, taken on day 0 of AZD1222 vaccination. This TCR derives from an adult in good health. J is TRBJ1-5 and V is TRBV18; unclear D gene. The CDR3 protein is CASSSYNQPQHF. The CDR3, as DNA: TGTGCCAGCTCATCCTATAATCAGCCCCAGCATTTT.